This T cell receptor (beta chain) is from a study of blood T cell repertoires in COVID-19. Study summary: COVID-19 samples from acute and convalescent phases originated in the United States, Italy and Spain. T cells, B-cell-depleted T cells, or PBMCs supplied cDNA or gDNA.

Per the original methods: Amplification with reference gene primers provided the estimates of nucleated cell counts. Data came from immunoSEQ multiplex PCR; TCRdb stores just in-frame clones and leaves some out. V, J and clone size were drawn from that table, and D and trimming were deduced from the DNA. The sample contains about 220,000 clones, roughly 80% of which appear only once. V lost 5 bases, J lost 0 bases, and 11 bases lay in between. The CDR3 contains 14 residues. Per the germline V gene, CDR1 is PRHDT and CDR2 is FYEKMQ (reference sequence). The source is a woman aged 70-85 years with acute or convalescent COVID-19. Sequencing was performed on peripheral blood. V and J are TRBV13 and TRBJ2-7; no definite D call. CDR3 DNA: TGTGCCAGCAGCCTATCCATGAGCTCCTACGAGCAGTACTTC. Translated, it gives CASSLSMSSYEQYF. The variable domain in full, completed from reference TRBV13 and TRBJ2-7, reads AAGVIQSPRHLIKEKRETATLKCYPIPRHDTVYWYQQGPGQDPQFLISFYEKMQSDKGSIPDRFSAQQFSDYHSELNMSSLELGDSALYFCASSLSMSSYEQYFGPGTRLTVT.